The rows below give T cell receptor beta chains drawn from one sample of a study of T cells after yellow fever vaccination. Using its own MiXCR run on the 5' RACE reads, TCRdb lists one record per CDR3 protein. The sample has 620,000 or so distinct CDR3 sequences; less than 20% are singletons. The input for sequencing was PBMCs, taken 5 days after the first yellow fever vaccination. The receptors were gathered from a man aged 18-30 years who received the YFV17D yellow fever vaccine. Each CDR3 is given with its conserved first and last residue. D genes are given only for firm matches. Clone size is given for some rows only: seen once, a few or many times, or a class if the clone is expanded.

CDR3 protein: CAIRTGQGVVKAFF; CDR3 DNA: TGTGCCATCAGGACGGGACAGGGGGTTGTAAAAGCTTTCTTT; D gene: TRBD1; clone size: NA; J gene: TRBJ1-1; V gene: TRBV10-3
CDR3 protein: CATSTRGGGQPQHF; CDR3 DNA: TGTGCCACCAGCACTCGAGGGGGCGGACAGCCCCAGCATTTT; D gene: TRBD1; clone size: NA; J gene: TRBJ1-5; V gene: TRBV15
CDR3 protein: CATSARSGSTAYEQYF; CDR3 DNA: TGTGCCACCAGCGCCCGATCGGGATCAACGGCCTACGAGCAGTACTTC; D gene: NA; clone size: NA; J gene: TRBJ2-7; V gene: TRBV15
CDR3 protein: CASSLFGEAFF; CDR3 DNA: TGTGCCAGCAGCTTATTTGGTGAAGCTTTCTTT; D gene: NA; clone size: NA; J gene: TRBJ1-1; V gene: TRBV7-2
CDR3 protein: CASSVGLAGGDTQYF; CDR3 DNA: TGTGCCAGCAGCGTAGGGTTAGCCGGGGGAGATACGCAGTATTTT; D gene: NA; clone size: few; J gene: TRBJ2-3; V gene: TRBV9
CDR3 protein: CATSDSDGEETQYF; CDR3 DNA: TGTGCCACCAGTGATTCGGACGGAGAAGAGACCCAGTACTTC; D gene: NA; clone size: few; J gene: TRBJ2-5; V gene: TRBV24-1
CDR3 protein: CASSLGAGPYGYTF; CDR3 DNA: TGTGCCAGCAGCTTGGGCGCAGGACCCTATGGCTACACCTTC; D gene: NA; clone size: few; J gene: TRBJ1-2; V gene: TRBV5-4
CDR3 protein: CASSIARQGWIQPQHF; CDR3 DNA: TGTGCCAGTAGTATCGCCCGACAGGGATGGATTCAGCCCCAGCATTTT; D gene: TRBD1; clone size: few; J gene: TRBJ1-5; V gene: TRBV19
CDR3 protein: CASSPTGVETQYF; CDR3 DNA: TGTGCCAGCAGTCCTACTGGGGTGGAGACCCAGTACTTC; D gene: NA; clone size: many; J gene: TRBJ2-5; V gene: TRBV12-3/TRBV12-4
CDR3 protein: CASGENYGYTF; CDR3 DNA: TGTGCCAGCGGAGAAAACTATGGCTACACCTTC; D gene: NA; clone size: NA; J gene: TRBJ1-2; V gene: TRBV19
CDR3 protein: CASNLRNMNTEAFF; CDR3 DNA: TGTGCCAGCAACCTACGGAACATGAACACTGAAGCTTTCTTT; D gene: NA; clone size: few; J gene: TRBJ1-1; V gene: TRBV6-2/TRBV6-3
CDR3 protein: CASSQEGDSYEQYF; CDR3 DNA: TGCGCCAGCAGCCAAGAGGGGGACTCCTACGAGCAGTACTTC; D gene: NA; clone size: few; J gene: TRBJ2-7; V gene: TRBV4-3
CDR3 protein: CASSPPLMGQGYEQFF; CDR3 DNA: TGTGCCAGCTCACCACCACTTATGGGACAGGGGTATGAGCAGTTCTTC; D gene: TRBD1; clone size: once; J gene: TRBJ2-1; V gene: TRBV18
CDR3 protein: CASSFKSGSTDTQYF; CDR3 DNA: TGTGCCAGCAGCTTTAAGTCTGGCAGCACAGATACGCAGTATTTT; D gene: NA; clone size: NA; J gene: TRBJ2-3; V gene: TRBV7-2
CDR3 protein: CASSGDRGSGNTIYF; CDR3 DNA: TGTGCCAGCAGCGGCGACAGGGGCTCTGGAAACACCATATATTTT; D gene: TRBD1; clone size: NA; J gene: TRBJ1-3; V gene: TRBV7-9
CDR3 protein: CASRSGQAYNEQFF; CDR3 DNA: TGTGCCAGCAGATCGGGACAGGCCTACAATGAGCAGTTCTTC; D gene: TRBD1; clone size: few; J gene: TRBJ2-1; V gene: TRBV11-1
CDR3 protein: CASSPREDGELFF; CDR3 DNA: TGTGCCAGCTCACCAAGGGAGGACGGGGAGCTGTTTTTT; D gene: NA; clone size: NA; J gene: TRBJ2-2; V gene: TRBV18
CDR3 protein: CASSSPRDRGLYNEQFF; CDR3 DNA: TGTGCCAGCAGCTCCCCCCGGGACAGGGGGCTTTACAATGAGCAGTTCTTC; D gene: TRBD1; clone size: NA; J gene: TRBJ2-1; V gene: TRBV7-6
CDR3 protein: CASSSRQGQPPLHF; CDR3 DNA: TGTGCCAGCAGTTCCAGACAGGGGCAACCACCCCTCCACTTT; D gene: TRBD1; clone size: few; J gene: TRBJ1-6; V gene: TRBV6-5
CDR3 protein: CASSLTSDRANYGYTF; CDR3 DNA: TGCGCCAGCAGCCTAACTTCGGACAGAGCTAACTATGGCTACACCTTC; D gene: NA; clone size: NA; J gene: TRBJ1-2; V gene: TRBV4-3
CDR3 protein: CASSLLAGAEQFF; CDR3 DNA: TGCGCCAGCAGCCTACTAGCGGGGGCTGAGCAGTTCTTC; D gene: TRBD2; clone size: few; J gene: TRBJ2-1; V gene: TRBV4-3
CDR3 protein: CAINRGNEAFF; CDR3 DNA: TGTGCCATCAACAGGGGAAATGAAGCTTTCTTT; D gene: TRBD1; clone size: many; J gene: TRBJ1-1; V gene: TRBV10-3
CDR3 protein: CASSLVGTGVNEQFF; CDR3 DNA: TGTGCCAGCAGTTTGGTGGGGACAGGGGTCAATGAGCAGTTCTTC; D gene: TRBD1; clone size: NA; J gene: TRBJ2-1; V gene: TRBV12-3/TRBV12-4
CDR3 protein: CASSSDSSPSDLNGYTF; CDR3 DNA: TGTGCCAGCAGCTCGGACAGTTCTCCTTCCGACCTCAATGGCTACACCTTC; D gene: NA; clone size: NA; J gene: TRBJ1-2; V gene: TRBV9
CDR3 protein: CASSLTHLTSDFQADTQYF; CDR3 DNA: TGTGCCAGCAGCTTAACCCACCTGACTAGCGACTTCCAGGCAGATACGCAGTATTTT; D gene: TRBD2; clone size: NA; J gene: TRBJ2-3; V gene: TRBV11-1
CDR3 protein: CASSPTSGSNYGYTF; CDR3 DNA: TGTGCCAGCAGCCCCACAAGTGGTTCTAACTATGGCTACACCTTC; D gene: NA; clone size: NA; J gene: TRBJ1-2; V gene: TRBV7-2
CDR3 protein: CASSFYASTEAFF; CDR3 DNA: TGTGCCAGCAGTTTTTACGCGAGCACTGAAGCTTTCTTT; D gene: NA; clone size: few; J gene: TRBJ1-1; V gene: TRBV27
CDR3 protein: CASSKIANTGELFF; CDR3 DNA: TGCGCCAGCAGCAAAATAGCGAACACCGGGGAGCTGTTTTTT; D gene: NA; clone size: NA; J gene: TRBJ2-2; V gene: TRBV4-3
CDR3 protein: CASSQGWDRGPIEQFF; CDR3 DNA: TGCGCCAGCAGCCAAGGGTGGGACAGGGGACCCATTGAGCAGTTCTTC; D gene: TRBD1; clone size: NA; J gene: TRBJ2-1; V gene: TRBV4-3
CDR3 protein: CASSKIRGPRQPQHF; CDR3 DNA: TGTGCCAGCAGCAAAATCAGGGGGCCTCGTCAGCCCCAGCATTTT; D gene: TRBD1; clone size: NA; J gene: TRBJ1-5; V gene: TRBV7-9
CDR3 protein: CASSLARHYGYTF; CDR3 DNA: TGTGCCAGCAGTCTTGCCAGGCACTATGGCTACACCTTC; D gene: NA; clone size: few; J gene: TRBJ1-2; V gene: TRBV12-3/TRBV12-4
CDR3 protein: CASSQDSTGEAFF; CDR3 DNA: TGCGCCAGCAGCCAAGACTCGACAGGTGAAGCTTTCTTT; D gene: NA; clone size: many; J gene: TRBJ1-1; V gene: TRBV4-3
CDR3 protein: CSAKQGTYEQYF; CDR3 DNA: TGCAGTGCTAAACAGGGCACCTACGAGCAGTACTTC; D gene: NA; clone size: few; J gene: TRBJ2-7; V gene: TRBV20-1
CDR3 protein: CSGAAGTVNEKLFF; CDR3 DNA: TGCAGCGGCGCGGCCGGGACAGTAAATGAAAAACTGTTTTTT; D gene: TRBD1; clone size: NA; J gene: TRBJ1-4; V gene: TRBV29-1
CDR3 protein: CASRKADRSNQPQHF; CDR3 DNA: TGTGCCAGCAGAAAAGCGGACAGAAGCAATCAGCCCCAGCATTTT; D gene: NA; clone size: NA; J gene: TRBJ1-5; V gene: TRBV27